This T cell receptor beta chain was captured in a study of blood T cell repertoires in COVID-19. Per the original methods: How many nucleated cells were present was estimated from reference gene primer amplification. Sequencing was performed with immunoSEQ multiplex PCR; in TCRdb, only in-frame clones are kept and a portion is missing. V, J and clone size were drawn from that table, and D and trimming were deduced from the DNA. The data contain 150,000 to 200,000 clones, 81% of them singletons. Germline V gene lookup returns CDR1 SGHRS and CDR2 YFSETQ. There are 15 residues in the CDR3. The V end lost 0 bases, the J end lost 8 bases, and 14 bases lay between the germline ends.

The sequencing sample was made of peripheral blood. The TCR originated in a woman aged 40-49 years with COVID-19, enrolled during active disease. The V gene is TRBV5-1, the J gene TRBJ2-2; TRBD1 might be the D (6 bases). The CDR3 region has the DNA TGCGCCAGCAGCTTGGAGGGCAGGGGAAGAGGGGAGCTGTTTTTT. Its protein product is CASSLEGRGRGELFF.